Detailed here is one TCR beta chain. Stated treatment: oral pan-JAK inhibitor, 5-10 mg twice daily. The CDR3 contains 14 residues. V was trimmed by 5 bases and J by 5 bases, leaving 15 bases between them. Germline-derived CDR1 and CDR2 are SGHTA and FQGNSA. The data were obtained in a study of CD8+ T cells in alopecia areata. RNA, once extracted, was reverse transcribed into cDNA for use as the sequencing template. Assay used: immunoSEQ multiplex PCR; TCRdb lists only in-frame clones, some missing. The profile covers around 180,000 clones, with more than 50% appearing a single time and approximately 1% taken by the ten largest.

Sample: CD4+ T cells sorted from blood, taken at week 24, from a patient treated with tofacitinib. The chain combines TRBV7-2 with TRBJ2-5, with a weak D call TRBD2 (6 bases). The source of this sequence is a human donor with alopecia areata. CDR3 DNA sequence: TGTGCCAGCAGCCCAGCCGATGGGGGGGAGACCCAGTACTTC. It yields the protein CASSPADGGETQYF.